This T cell receptor (beta chain) was identified during a study of regulatory T cells in long-lasting Graves disease. Study results and caveats: Less diverse TCR repertoires were seen in persistent Graves' patients than in newly diagnosed ones. What was studied was peripheral blood only, and not thyroid tissue.

In its sample, this clonotype was seen a few times. Its antigen is as yet unknown. Researchers made TCR beta libraries by using iRepertoire HTBI primers and running Arm-PCR on CDR3 regions. TCRdb reprocessed the multiplex PCR reads via MiXCR and lists one record per CDR3 protein. The top ten clones hold just over 20% of a sample with approximately 350,000 distinct CDR3 sequences, under 20% of them seen once. Noted time point: newly diagnosed GD, antithyroid drugs for less than 3 months. The TCR library used RNA extracted from PBMCs. Peripheral blood, around 10 milliliters of it, was drawn into EDTA tubes. The CDR3 has 14 amino acids. The germline gives CDR1 MNHEY, CDR2 SMNVEV (reference sequence). V was shortened by 6 bases and J by 3 bases, with 15 bases between the two germline ends. The same sample was also used in a study of T cells in Graves' hyperthyroidism and ophthalmopathy. That report notes: Model predictions of ophthalmopathy came a median approximately 6 months before onset.

The sample in question was peripheral blood mononuclear cells (PBMCs), obtained at new diagnosis, from a patient treated with antithyroid drugs. V is TRBV27 and J is TRBJ2-7, with D perhaps TRBD1 or TRBD2 (5 bases each). The clonotype originates from a woman aged 18-35 years with Graves disease. The CDR3: CASSPPGTGYEQYF. The CDR3 nucleotides are TGTGCCAGCAGCCCCCCCGGGACGGGCTACGAGCAGTACTTC.